This T cell receptor (beta chain) was retrieved from a study of a mutant IDH1 vaccine in newly diagnosed glioma. Turning to the study itself: Vaccination was launched 4-6 weeks after radiotherapy alone, or with temozolomide cycles. Radiotherapy, temozolomide, or both had been given previously, and both were given to most.

Profiling relied on immunoSEQ multiplex PCR, and the TCRdb table lists in-frame clones only, not all of them. The sample gives about 42,000 clones, 70% to 90% of which show up once; approximately 1.5% is in the top ten. Time point of the sample: week 5, during vaccination. Every vaccination contained 300 ug of the mutant IDH1 20-mer peptide and was paired with topical imiquimod. Whole-study findings and limits: With respect to changes in top peripheral T cell clonotypes, pseudoprogression seemed unrelated. In around 93% of patients, immune responses induced by the vaccine occurred.

Note on this clone: Its target is unknown.

Sequencing used PBMCs, obtained from a glioma patient whose treatment included an IDH1 peptide vaccine. The receptor's source is a man in his forties with glioma.

The CDR3 loop reads CASTSGLYQETQYF. The CDR3 DNA reads TGTGCCAGCACGTCGGGACTGTACCAAGAGACCCAGTACTTC. The genes are TRBV5-6 and TRBJ2-5; possible D gene TRBD2, 6 bases. V lost 6 bases and J 0 bases, leaving 12 bases between the germline ends. The CDR3 length is 14 residues. Germline V gives CDR1 SGHDT, CDR2 YYEEEE.